This T cell receptor beta chain was retrieved from a study of T-cell reconstitution after alpha-beta-depleted transplantation in children. Study-wide findings and caveats: High day-60 TCRbeta diversity in some patients came from surviving recipient T cells and thymic progenitors. A year post-transplant, T-cell counts and diversity derived mostly from newly produced T cells.

Unique molecular identifiers featured in how the TCRbeta library was prepared. TCRdb reprocessed the PCR reads with MiXCR, giving one entry per CDR3 protein. The sample carries roughly 310,000 distinct CDR3 sequences, around 25% recorded once. CDR1 is SGHRS, CDR2 YFSETQ, per germline. The CDR3 extends over 16 amino acids. Losses at the gene ends were 0 bases for V and 9 bases for J; bases not matched to a gene: 9. This clonotype was counted between two and nine times. Its matching antigen is unknown. Source: PBMCs, mostly from graft donor cells, taken 180 days after TCRalphabeta/CD19-depleted stem cell transplant. This clonotype originated in a male patient aged 5 to 17 who had a stem cell transplant for acute lymphoblastic leukemia, so the T cells may come from the graft donor. This chain uses TRBV5-1 with TRBJ1-6; 7 nucleotides line up with TRBD1. DNA of the CDR3: TGCGCCAGCAGCTTGGACCGGCAGGGGGTCGGTTCACCCCTCCACTTT. Encoded protein: CASSLDRQGVGSPLHF.